The clone carrying this T cell receptor (beta chain) was seen once. The data derive from a study of blood T cell repertoires in COVID-19. Study-wide background: Material from acute and convalescent COVID-19 was sourced from the United States, Italy and Spain. Sources were T cells, B-cell-depleted T cells, or PBMCs; the material itself was cDNA or gDNA.

V lost 0 bases, J lost 3 bases, and 12 bases lay in between. Germline V gene lookup returns CDR1 SGHNT and CDR2 YYREEE (reference sequence). The CDR3 sequence is 15 residues long. Per the original methods: Reference gene primer amplification gave estimated nucleated cell counts. Assay: immunoSEQ multiplex PCR; the TCRdb copy retains only in-frame clones and omits some. V and J calls and clone size are given by that table; D and trimming were obtained from the DNA. The sample records about 180,000 clones, approximately 89% being singletons. The chain employs TRBV5-4 and TRBJ1-1, with D perhaps TRBD1 (5 bases). The TCR comes from a man aged 40-49 years with active or convalescent COVID-19. Sample: peripheral blood. The chain's CDR3 is CASSLGRGADTEAFF. The CDR3 DNA reads as TGTGCCAGCAGCTTGGGGAGGGGAGCAGACACTGAAGCTTTCTTT.